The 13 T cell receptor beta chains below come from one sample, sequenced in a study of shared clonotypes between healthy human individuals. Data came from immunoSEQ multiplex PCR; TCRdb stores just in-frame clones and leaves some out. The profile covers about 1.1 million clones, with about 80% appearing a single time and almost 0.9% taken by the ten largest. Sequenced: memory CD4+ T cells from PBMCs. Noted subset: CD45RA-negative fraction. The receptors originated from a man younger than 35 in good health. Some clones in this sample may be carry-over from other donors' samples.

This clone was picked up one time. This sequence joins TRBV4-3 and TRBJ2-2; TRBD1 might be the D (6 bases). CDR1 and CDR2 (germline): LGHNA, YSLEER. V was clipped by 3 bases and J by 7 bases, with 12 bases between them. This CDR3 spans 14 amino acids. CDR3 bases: TGCGCCAGCAGCCATGGGACAACTAACGGGGAGCTGTTTTTT. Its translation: CASSHGTTNGELFF.

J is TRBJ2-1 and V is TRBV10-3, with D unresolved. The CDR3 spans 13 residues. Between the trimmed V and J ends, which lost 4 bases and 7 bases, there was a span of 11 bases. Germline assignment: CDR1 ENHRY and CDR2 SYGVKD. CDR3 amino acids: CAISARPENEQFF. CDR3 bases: TGTGCCATCAGTGCCCGACCTGAAAATGAGCAGTTCTTC.

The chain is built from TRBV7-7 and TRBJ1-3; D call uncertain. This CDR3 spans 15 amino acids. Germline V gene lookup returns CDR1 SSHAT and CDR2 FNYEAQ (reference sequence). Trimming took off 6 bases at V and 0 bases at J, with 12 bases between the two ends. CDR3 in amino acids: CASSLDRSSGNTIYF. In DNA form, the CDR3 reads TGTGCCAGCAGTTTGGACCGGAGCTCTGGAAACACCATATATTTT.

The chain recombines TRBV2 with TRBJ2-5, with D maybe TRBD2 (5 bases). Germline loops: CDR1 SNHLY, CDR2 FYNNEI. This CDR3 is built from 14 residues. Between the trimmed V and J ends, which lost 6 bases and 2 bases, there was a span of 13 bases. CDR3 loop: CASSGRTVQETQYF. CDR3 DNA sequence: TGTGCCAGCAGCGGTCGGACTGTTCAAGAGACCCAGTACTTC.

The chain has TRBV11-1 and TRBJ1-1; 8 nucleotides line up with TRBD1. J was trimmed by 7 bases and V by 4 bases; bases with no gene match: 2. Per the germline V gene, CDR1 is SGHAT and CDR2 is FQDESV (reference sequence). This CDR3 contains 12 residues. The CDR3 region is CASSSGQGEAFF. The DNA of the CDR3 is TGTGCCAGCAGCTCTGGACAGGGTGAAGCTTTCTTT.

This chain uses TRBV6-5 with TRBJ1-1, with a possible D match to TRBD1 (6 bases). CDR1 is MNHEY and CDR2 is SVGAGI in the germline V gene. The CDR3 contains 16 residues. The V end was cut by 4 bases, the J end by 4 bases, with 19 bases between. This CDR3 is CASSSLHRAGSTEAFF. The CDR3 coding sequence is TGTGCCAGCAGTTCTCTCCACAGGGCGGGTTCCACTGAAGCTTTCTTT.

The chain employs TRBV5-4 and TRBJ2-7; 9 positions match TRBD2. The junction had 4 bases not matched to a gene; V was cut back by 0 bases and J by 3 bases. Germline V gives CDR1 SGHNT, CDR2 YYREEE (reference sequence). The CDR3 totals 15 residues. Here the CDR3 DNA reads TGTGCCAGCAGCTTGGCTAGCGGGAACGTCTACGAGCAGTACTTC. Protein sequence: CASSLASGNVYEQYF.

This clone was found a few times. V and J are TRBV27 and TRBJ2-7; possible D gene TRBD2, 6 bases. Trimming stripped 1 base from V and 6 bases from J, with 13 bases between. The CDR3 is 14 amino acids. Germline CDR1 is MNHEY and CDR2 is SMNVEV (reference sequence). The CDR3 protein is CASSLFSLGGEQYF. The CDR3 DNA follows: TGTGCCAGCAGTTTATTCTCTCTCGGGGGCGAGCAGTACTTC.

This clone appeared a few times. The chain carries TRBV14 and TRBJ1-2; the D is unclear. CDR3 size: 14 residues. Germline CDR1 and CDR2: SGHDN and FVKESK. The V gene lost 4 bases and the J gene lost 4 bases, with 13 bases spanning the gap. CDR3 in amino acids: CASSPTSPVYGYTF. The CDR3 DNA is TGTGCCAGCAGCCCAACCAGCCCGGTCTATGGCTACACCTTC.

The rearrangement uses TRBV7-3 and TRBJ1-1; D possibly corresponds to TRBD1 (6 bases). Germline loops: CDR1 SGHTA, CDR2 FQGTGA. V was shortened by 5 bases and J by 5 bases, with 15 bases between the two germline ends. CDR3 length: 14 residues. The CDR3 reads CASSRTQGLTEAFF. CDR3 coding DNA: TGTGCCAGCAGCCGAACTCAGGGGCTTACTGAAGCTTTCTTT.

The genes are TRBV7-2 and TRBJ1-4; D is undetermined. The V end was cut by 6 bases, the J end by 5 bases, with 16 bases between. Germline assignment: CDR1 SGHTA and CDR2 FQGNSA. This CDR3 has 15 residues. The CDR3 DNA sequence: TGTGCCAGCAGACTCCGGTGGAGTGGGAATGAAAAACTGTTTTTT. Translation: CASRLRWSGNEKLFF.

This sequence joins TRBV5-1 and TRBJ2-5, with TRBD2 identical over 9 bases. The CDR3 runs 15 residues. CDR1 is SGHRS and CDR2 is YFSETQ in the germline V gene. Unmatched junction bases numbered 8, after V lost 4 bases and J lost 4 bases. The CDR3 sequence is CASSLSGSRGETQYF. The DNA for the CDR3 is TGCGCCAGCAGCCTTAGCGGGAGTAGGGGAGAGACCCAGTACTTC.

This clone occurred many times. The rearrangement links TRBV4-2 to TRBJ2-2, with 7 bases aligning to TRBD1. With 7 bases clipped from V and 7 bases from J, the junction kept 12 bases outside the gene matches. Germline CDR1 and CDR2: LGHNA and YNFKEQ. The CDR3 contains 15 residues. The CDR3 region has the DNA TGTGCCAGCACCCCGGACAGGACCTCAGGCGGGGAGCTGTTTTTT. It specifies CASTPDRTSGGELFF.